Shown below are 24 T cell receptor beta chains from a single sample sequenced in a study of CD8 T cells in ankylosing spondylitis. TCRdb used MiXCR to reprocess the 5' RACE reads, holding one entry per CDR3 protein. The sample consists of about 240,000 distinct CDR3 sequences, 9.5% to 12% of them appearing once. Sequenced sample: blood, either unsorted or a sorted T cell fraction (not recorded which). The receptors come from a male donor with ankylosing spondylitis or in good health (not recorded which).

This clonotype was picked up a small number of times. The gene calls are TRBV9 and TRBJ2-1, with D unclear. This CDR3 is 12 amino acids long. V was pared by 4 bases and J by 8 bases, with 10 bases between. Per germline, CDR1 SGDLS and CDR2 YYNGEE. The CDR3 protein is CASSPPLDEQFF. The CDR3 bases are TGTGCCAGCAGCCCCCCCTTGGATGAGCAGTTCTTC.

This clonotype was detected a few times. The genes are TRBV20-1 and TRBJ2-7; 10 bases agree with TRBD1. CDR1 is DFQATT, CDR2 SNEGSKA, per germline (reference sequence). Losses at the gene ends were 0 bases for V and 0 bases for J; bases not matched to a gene: 2. The CDR3 contains 15 residues. Written as DNA, the CDR3 is TGCAGTGCTAGAGAGGACAGGGGGAGCTCCTACGAGCAGTACTTC. Translation: CSAREDRGSSYEQYF.

This rearrangement joins TRBV5-1 to TRBJ2-5; no firm D call. This CDR3 contains 12 residues. The V gene's germline CDR1 is SGHRS and CDR2 YFSETQ. V lost 0 bases, J lost 1 base, and 1 base lay in between. CDR3 loop: CASSLVQETQYF. CDR3 bases: TGCGCCAGCAGCTTGGTCCAAGAGACCCAGTACTTC.

The chain is built from TRBV7-8 and TRBJ1-5; 9 nucleotides agree with TRBD1. Trimming removed 1 base from V and 7 bases from J; junction bases left unmatched: 11. This CDR3 contains 17 residues. CDR1 SGHVS and CDR2 FQNEAQ come from the germline V gene. In nucleotides, the CDR3 is TGTGCCAGCAGCTTAGTTAGATTCGGGACAGGGAGGCAGCCCCAGCATTTT. Its protein is CASSLVRFGTGRQPQHF.

The rearrangement uses TRBV10-1 and TRBJ2-1; TRBD2 might be the D (5 bases). CDR1 and CDR2 (germline): WNHNN, SYGVQD (reference sequence). The CDR3 runs 15 residues. Trimming removed 1 base from V and 7 bases from J, with 14 bases in between. CDR3 sequence reads: CASSEFVGAENEQFF. In nucleotides, the CDR3 is TGCGCCAGCAGTGAGTTCGTGGGAGCAGAAAATGAGCAGTTCTTC.

The table lists this clonotype with a few counts. A read error may account for a junction end that differs from germline. The V and J genes are TRBV30 and TRBJ1-3; the D is unclear. Germline V gene data show CDR1 as GTSNPN and CDR2 as SVGIG (reference sequence). The CDR3 consists of 13 residues. The CDR3 here is CAWSVVSQADSGF. The CDR3 DNA reads TGTGCCTGGAGTGTAGTGAGTCAGGCAGATTCGGGTTTT.

Ten or more counts support this clonotype. The V and J genes are TRBV29-1 and TRBJ2-2; no firm D call. Looked up from germline, CDR1 is SQVTM and CDR2 is ANQGSEA. Trimming shortened V by 6 bases and J by 3 bases, and 8 bases separated the two germline ends. This CDR3 comprises 12 residues. CDR3 in amino acids: CSVAYYTGELFF. CDR3 DNA: TGCAGCGTCGCATACTACACCGGGGAGCTGTTTTTT.

This clonotype was found many times. The gene calls are TRBV24-1 and TRBJ2-1; 7 bases are a match to TRBD1. This CDR3 region has 16 residues. The ends lost 5 bases at V and 4 bases at J; junction bases unmatched: 10. Per germline, CDR1 KGHDR and CDR2 SFDVKD. Here the CDR3 DNA reads TGTGCCACCAGTGTCCCACAGGGGCCCGAATACAATGAGCAGTTCTTC. Translation: CATSVPQGPEYNEQFF.

A few counts support this clonotype. J is TRBJ2-3 and V is TRBV29-1; TRBD2 might be the D (5 bases). Germline CDR1 SQVTM, CDR2 ANQGSEA. There are 12 residues in the CDR3. Trimming removed 3 bases at V and 3 bases at J, with 7 bases between. The CDR3 bases are TGCAGCGTTGAGAGGGAAACAGATACGCAGTATTTT. This sequence encodes CSVERETDTQYF.

This clonotype was seen at least ten times. The chain employs TRBV5-1 and TRBJ2-7, with 10 bases fitting TRBD1. This CDR3 has 14 residues. Trimming cost V 4 bases and J 3 bases; bases outside gene matches: 4. CDR1 SGHRS and CDR2 YFSETQ come from the germline V gene. CDR3 nucleotides: TGCGCCAGCAGCGCTCGGGACAGGGGCTACGAGCAGTACTTC. This encodes CASSARDRGYEQYF.

The chain combines TRBV29-1 with TRBJ2-2; D unclear. The length of the CDR3 is 13 residues. V was clipped by 4 bases and J by 1 base, with 7 bases between them. CDR1 SQVTM and CDR2 ANQGSEA come from the germline V gene. This chain's CDR3 is CSVVHENTGELFF. Written as DNA, the CDR3 is TGCAGCGTTGTACATGAGAACACCGGGGAGCTGTTTTTT.

This clonotype was seen ten or more times. This chain connects TRBV27 to TRBJ2-5; D call uncertain. The V end was cut by 0 bases, the J end by 1 base, with 6 bases between. Germline CDR1 and CDR2: MNHEY and SMNVEV (reference sequence). The CDR3 is made up of 14 amino acids. DNA of the CDR3: TGTGCCAGCAGTTTATCGGTTACCCAAGAGACCCAGTACTTC. Translating gives CASSLSVTQETQYF.

This clonotype was picked up many times. This chain uses TRBV12-3 or TRBV12-4 with TRBJ2-3; D ambiguous. Trimming took off 8 bases at V and 0 bases at J, with 9 bases between the two ends. The CDR3 length is 13 residues. The CDR3 region is CASQPTSTDTQYF. In nucleotides, the CDR3 is TGTGCCAGCCAACCGACTAGCACAGATACGCAGTATTTT.

This clonotype showed up many times. CDR3 residues: CASRADRGLENTEAFF. The CDR3 bases are TGCGCCAGCAGGGCTGACAGGGGGCTAGAGAACACTGAAGCTTTCTTT. The chain carries TRBV5-1 and TRBJ1-1, with TRBD1 matching 10 bases. This CDR3 contains 16 residues. The germline gives CDR1 SGHRS, CDR2 YFSETQ. The V segment lost 5 bases and the J segment 1 base; nucleotides outside the gene matches: 8.

The table lists this clonotype with many counts. The chain joins TRBV5-5 to TRBJ1-1, with TRBD1 as a possible D gene (6 bases). Germline assignment: CDR1 SGHKS and CDR2 YYEKEE (reference sequence). This CDR3 is 13 amino acids long. V dropped 4 bases and J dropped 3 bases, with 10 bases sitting between them. Written as DNA, the CDR3 is TGTGCCAGCAGCGCCGGGACATACACTGAAGCTTTCTTT. Translation gives CASSAGTYTEAFF.

At least ten counts were recorded for this clonotype. V gene TRBV10-3 combines with J gene TRBJ2-5, with 7 bases aligning to TRBD1. Germline-derived CDR1 and CDR2 are ENHRY and SYGVKD. V was pared by 6 bases and J by 13 bases, with 11 bases of the junction left unmatched. The CDR3 loop spans 12 amino acids. This chain's CDR3 is CAIRDSTGIRYF. In nucleotides, the CDR3 is TGTGCCATCAGGGACTCGACAGGGATCCGGTACTTC.

This rearrangement joins TRBV5-1 to TRBJ2-1; no clear D. V gave up 7 bases and J gave up 1 base, with 6 bases separating them. The germline V gene encodes CDR1 SGHRS and CDR2 YFSETQ. The length of the CDR3 is 12 residues. The CDR3 loop reads CASWGSYNEQFF. The CDR3 DNA is TGCGCCAGCTGGGGATCCTACAATGAGCAGTTCTTC.

This clonotype was counted ten times or more. The V call is TRBV27, the J call TRBJ2-6; D is ambiguous. This CDR3 region has 15 residues. CDR1 is MNHEY, CDR2 SMNVEV, per germline (reference sequence). The V end was cut by 6 bases, the J end by 0 bases, with 9 bases between. The CDR3 spells CASRQMYSGANVLTF. CDR3 nucleotide sequence: TGTGCCAGCAGGCAGATGTACTCTGGGGCCAACGTCCTGACTTTC.

In its sample, this clonotype was seen a few times. V usage is TRBV20-1 and J usage is TRBJ2-1, with 7 bases that match TRBD1. J gave up 4 bases and V 3 bases, and 9 bases lay outside the gene matches. Germline V gene data show CDR1 as DFQATT and CDR2 as SNEGSKA (reference sequence). The CDR3 is 15 amino acids. The CDR3 is CSAREDRFGYNEQFF. The CDR3 DNA reads TGCAGTGCTAGGGAGGACAGGTTCGGATACAATGAGCAGTTCTTC.

This clonotype was seen many times. The chain has TRBV5-6 and TRBJ2-3; D is perhaps TRBD1 or TRBD2 (5 bases each). The germline V and J ends were trimmed by 5 bases and 6 bases, with 13 bases remaining between them. The CDR3 covers 13 residues. CDR1 and CDR2 from the germline V gene are SGHDT and YYEEEE. The CDR3 region has the DNA TGTGCCAGCAGGGGGACCCCCGGGGATACGCAGTATTTT. Translation gives CASRGTPGDTQYF.

The chain joins TRBV3-1 to TRBJ2-3, with 7 bases lining up with TRBD1. V lost 3 bases and J lost 4; bases outside the gene matches: 7. The CDR3 extends over 15 amino acids. The V gene's germline CDR1 is LGHDT and CDR2 YNNKEL (reference sequence). The chain's CDR3 is CASSQEDRAADTQYF. CDR3 DNA: TGTGCCAGCAGCCAGGAAGACAGGGCGGCAGATACGCAGTATTTT.

This clonotype was recorded a few times. CDR3 protein: CASSLEARVAYNEQFF. The CDR3 DNA follows: TGCGCCAGCAGCTTGGAGGCCCGGGTGGCCTACAATGAGCAGTTCTTC. This chain links TRBV5-1 with TRBJ2-1; no clear D. V was trimmed by 0 bases and J by 2 bases, leaving 12 bases between them. CDR1 and CDR2 (germline): SGHRS, YFSETQ. This CDR3 is built from 16 residues.

The CDR3 protein is CASSDGRVPSTDTQYF. The CDR3 DNA is TGTGCCAGCAGTGACGGGAGGGTCCCTAGCACAGATACGCAGTATTTT. The rearrangement uses TRBV28 and TRBJ2-3; the match to TRBD2 covers 8 bases. With 5 bases clipped from V and 0 bases from J, the junction kept 7 bases outside the gene matches. The CDR3 covers 16 residues. Germline assignment: CDR1 MDHEN and CDR2 SYDVKM.

The rearrangement links TRBV20-1 to TRBJ1-2; D remains unclear. The CDR3 extends over 13 amino acids. V was shortened by 6 bases and J by 4 bases, with 15 bases between the two germline ends. Germline CDR1 DFQATT, CDR2 SNEGSKA (reference sequence). As DNA, the CDR3 is TGCAGTGCCGGTCCCGGGTCGCGCTATGGCTACACCTTC. Translating gives CSAGPGSRYGYTF.